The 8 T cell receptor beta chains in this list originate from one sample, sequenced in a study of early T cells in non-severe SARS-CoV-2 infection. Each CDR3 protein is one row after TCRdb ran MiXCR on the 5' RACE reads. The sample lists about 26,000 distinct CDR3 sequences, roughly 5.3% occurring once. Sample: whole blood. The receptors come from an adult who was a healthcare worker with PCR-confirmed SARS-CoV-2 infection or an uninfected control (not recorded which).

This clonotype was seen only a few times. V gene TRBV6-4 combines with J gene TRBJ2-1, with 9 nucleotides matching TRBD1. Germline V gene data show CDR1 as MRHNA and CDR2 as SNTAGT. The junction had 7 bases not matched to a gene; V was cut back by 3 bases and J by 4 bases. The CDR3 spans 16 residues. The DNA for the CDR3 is TGTGCCAGCAGTGAGTCCGGGACAGGGAGTTACAATGAGCAGTTCTTC. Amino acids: CASSESGTGSYNEQFF.

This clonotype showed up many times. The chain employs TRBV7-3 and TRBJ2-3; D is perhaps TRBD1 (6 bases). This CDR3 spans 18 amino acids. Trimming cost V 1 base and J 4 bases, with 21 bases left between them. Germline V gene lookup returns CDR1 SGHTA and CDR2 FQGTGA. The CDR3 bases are TGTGCCAGCAGCTTAATTGGGCAGGGGATGTGGGGAGCAGATACGCAGTATTTT. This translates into CASSLIGQGMWGADTQYF.

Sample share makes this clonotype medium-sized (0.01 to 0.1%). The CDR3: CASSVAGGGTDTQYF. In DNA, the CDR3 is TGTGCCAGCAGCGTAGCCGGCGGGGGCACAGATACGCAGTATTTT. The rearrangement uses TRBV9 and TRBJ2-3; D perhaps matches TRBD2 (6 bases). Trimming stripped 0 bases from V and 1 base from J, with 9 bases between. This CDR3 contains 15 residues. Germline V gene lookup returns CDR1 SGDLS and CDR2 YYNGEE.

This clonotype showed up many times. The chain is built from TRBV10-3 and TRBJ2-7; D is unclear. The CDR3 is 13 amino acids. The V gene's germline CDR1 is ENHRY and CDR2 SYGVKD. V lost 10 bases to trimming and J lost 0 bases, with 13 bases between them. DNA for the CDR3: TGTGCCACTCAGGAGCCTTACTCCTACGAGCAGTACTTC. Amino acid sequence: CATQEPYSYEQYF.

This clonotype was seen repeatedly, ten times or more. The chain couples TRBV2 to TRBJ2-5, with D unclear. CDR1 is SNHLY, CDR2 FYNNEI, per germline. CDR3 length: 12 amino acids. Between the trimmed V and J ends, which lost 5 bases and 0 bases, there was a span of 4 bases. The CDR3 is CASSWDQETQYF. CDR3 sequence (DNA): TGTGCCAGCAGTTGGGACCAAGAGACCCAGTACTTC.

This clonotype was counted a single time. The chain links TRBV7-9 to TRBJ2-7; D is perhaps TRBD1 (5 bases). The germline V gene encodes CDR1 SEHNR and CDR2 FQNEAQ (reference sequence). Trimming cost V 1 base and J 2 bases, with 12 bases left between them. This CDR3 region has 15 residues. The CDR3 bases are TGTGCCAGCAGCTTAGGGTCCAGGGTCCCCTACGAGCAGTACTTC. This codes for CASSLGSRVPYEQYF.

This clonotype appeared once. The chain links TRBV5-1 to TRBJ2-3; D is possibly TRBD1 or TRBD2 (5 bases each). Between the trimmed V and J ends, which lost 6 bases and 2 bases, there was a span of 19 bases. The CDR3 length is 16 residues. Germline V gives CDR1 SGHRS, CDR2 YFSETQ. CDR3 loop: CASNSNPGTHTDTQYF. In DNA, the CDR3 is TGCGCCAGCAACTCCAATCCGGGGACCCACACAGATACGCAGTATTTT.

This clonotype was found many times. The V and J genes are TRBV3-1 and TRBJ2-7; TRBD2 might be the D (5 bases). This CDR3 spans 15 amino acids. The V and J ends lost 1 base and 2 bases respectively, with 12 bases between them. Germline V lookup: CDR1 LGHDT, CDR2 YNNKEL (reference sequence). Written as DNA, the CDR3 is TGTGCCAGCAGCCAAGCACTTGACGGGACCTACGAGCAGTACTTC. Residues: CASSQALDGTYEQYF.